This T cell receptor (beta chain) comes out of a study of T cell responses to AZD1222 COVID-19 vaccine. Study-wide points: Two AZD1222 doses significantly raised spike-specific TCR breadth and depth over controls.

Repertoires were generated with immunoSEQ multiplex PCR, while TCRdb's copy carries only in-frame clones and drops some. The sample lists 100,000 to 150,000 clones; 90% were seen once. In the case of this clone: The target antigen is unknown.

This CDR3 region has 23 residues. V was pared by 2 bases and J by 4 bases, with 31 bases of the junction left unmatched. Per the germline V gene, CDR1 is SGHRS and CDR2 is YFSETQ. V and J are TRBV5-1 and TRBJ2-3; 7 bases match TRBD1. The TCR sequence derives from an adult in good health. The sequenced sample was peripheral blood, obtained on day 0 of AZD1222 vaccination. CDR3 amino acids: CASSFPFTPGRSSQGEEADTQYF. The DNA of the CDR3 is TGCGCCAGCAGCTTCCCTTTTACTCCGGGGCGGTCCTCTCAGGGGGAAGAGGCAGATACGCAGTATTTT.